This T cell receptor (beta chain) appears in the sequencing data of a study of blood T cell repertoires in COVID-19 (TCRdb year 2020). Notes on the research overall: Collaborator samples came from the United States, Italy and Spain and covered acute and convalescent phases of COVID-19. Subjects who had been exposed to COVID-19, were actively infected with it, or had recovered from it provided the deeply sampled blood TCRbeta repertoires that made up the dataset. The material from the prospective study consisted of cDNA or gDNA derived from T cells, B-cell-depleted T cells, or PBMCs. Where available, HLA class I and class II types were obtained from metadata supplied by the sample provider rather than from assay-based typing. Nearly every sample came with metadata listing a de-identified subject ID, COVID-19 status, age in years and sex. Samples came from the ongoing ImmuneRACE study (first 160 participants) plus 1,254 subjects from 6 global collaborators. The repertoires were released in a freely available public database meant as a resource for research on the immune response to SARS-CoV-2.

Results the study describes overall, beyond this receptor: Clinical and demographic metadata were provided uncurated, with the amount varying by source and participant.

The collaborating institutions used their own protocols to collect whole blood in K2EDTA tubes. Collaborator samples were shipped for TCRbeta analysis as frozen whole blood, isolated PBMCs, or DNA extracted from either sample type. TCRbeta CDR3 regions were amplified from genomic DNA by means of the immunoSEQ Assay, a bias-controlled multiplex PCR. On the authors' methods: The number of nucleated cells in each sample was estimated by amplification of reference gene primers within the assay. Sequence reads were collapsed and filtered to measure the absolute abundance of every unique TCRbeta CDR3 rearrangement. Productive Simpson clonality was computed per sample as the square root of Simpson's diversity index over productive rearrangements. What TCRdb holds here is the immuneACCESS table cut down to in-frame rearrangements. Part of the clones is not present; checked against another copy, under half of the missing clones reflect an unresolved V gene, and the others are unexplained. V, J and clone size derive from that table, while D and trimming were established from the DNA sequence. Within this sample are 100,000 or so clones, with approximately 80% of them counted one time only. Over 30% of the sample lies in the top ten.

The germline V gene (reference sequence) sets CDR1 to GTSNPN and CDR2 to SVGIG. Measured from the cysteine to the phenylalanine, the CDR3 is 14 residues long. Just CDR3 DNA is preserved here, 42 bases in frame from base 1. The V end gives up 3 bases and the J end 4 bases, leaving 3 bases in the junction not matched to a gene. Of note for this clone: Its antigen target is currently unknown. One base away there is no much larger clone; base qualities are not given.

The sequence links TRBV30 to TRBJ2-2; 9 central nucleotides agree with TRBD1. Sequencing input: peripheral blood. The clonotype comes from a man between 65 and 85 years old with active or convalescent COVID-19. Read as DNA, the sequence is TGTGCCTGGAGGAGGACAGGGGTCACCGGGGAGCTGTTTTTT. Translated, this gives CAWRRTGVTGELFF.